This T cell receptor beta chain is drawn from a study of blood T cell repertoires in COVID-19. As for the study in general: Samples taken during acute and convalescent COVID-19 were collected in the United States, Italy and Spain. In each case, the material was cDNA or gDNA derived from T cells, B-cell-depleted T cells, or PBMCs.

V gave up 1 base and J gave up 8 bases, with 14 bases separating them. Germline lookup yields CDR1 SGHTA and CDR2 FQGTGA. The CDR3 loop spans 14 amino acids. Using immunoSEQ multiplex PCR, the repertoire was profiled, and TCRdb retains in-frame clones only, with some absent. The sample lists roughly 250,000 clones, roughly 86% occurring once. The TCR sequence derives from a man aged 35 to 55 who had recovered from COVID-19. Sequencing used peripheral blood. The chain couples TRBV7-3 to TRBJ1-1; D not certain. CDR3 bases: TGTGCCAGCAGCTTAAGACGAGGATCTACCGAAGCTTTCTTT. Its translation is CASSLRRGSTEAFF.